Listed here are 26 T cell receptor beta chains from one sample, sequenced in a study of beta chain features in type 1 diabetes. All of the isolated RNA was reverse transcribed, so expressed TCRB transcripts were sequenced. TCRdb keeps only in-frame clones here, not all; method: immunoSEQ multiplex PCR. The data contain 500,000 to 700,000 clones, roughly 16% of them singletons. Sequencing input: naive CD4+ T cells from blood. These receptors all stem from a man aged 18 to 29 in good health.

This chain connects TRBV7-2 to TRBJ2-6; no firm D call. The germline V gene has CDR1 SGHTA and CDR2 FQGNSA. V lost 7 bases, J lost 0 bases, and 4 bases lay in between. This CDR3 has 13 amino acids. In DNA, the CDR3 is TGTGCCAGCAAACGCTCTGGGGCCAACGTCCTGACTTTC. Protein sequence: CASKRSGANVLTF.

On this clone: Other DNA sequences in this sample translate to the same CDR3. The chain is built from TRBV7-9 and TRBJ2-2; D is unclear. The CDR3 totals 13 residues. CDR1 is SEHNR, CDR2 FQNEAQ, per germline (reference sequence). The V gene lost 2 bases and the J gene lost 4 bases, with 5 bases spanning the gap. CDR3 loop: CASSLQGTGELFF. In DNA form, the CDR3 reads TGTGCCAGCAGCTTACAAGGCACCGGGGAGCTGTTTTTT.

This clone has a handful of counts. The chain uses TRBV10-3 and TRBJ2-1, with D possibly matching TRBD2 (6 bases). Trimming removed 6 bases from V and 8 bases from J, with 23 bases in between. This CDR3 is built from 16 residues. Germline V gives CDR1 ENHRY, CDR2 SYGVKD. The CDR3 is CAIRDVRVPASDEQFF. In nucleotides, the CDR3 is TGTGCCATCAGAGACGTCCGGGTTCCGGCTAGCGATGAGCAGTTCTTC.

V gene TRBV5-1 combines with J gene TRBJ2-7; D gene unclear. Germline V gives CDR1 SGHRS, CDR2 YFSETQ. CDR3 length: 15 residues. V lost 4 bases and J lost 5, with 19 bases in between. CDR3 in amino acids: CASSPLNSARDEQYF. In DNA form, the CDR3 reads TGCGCCAGCAGCCCCCTGAACAGCGCTAGGGACGAGCAGTACTTC.

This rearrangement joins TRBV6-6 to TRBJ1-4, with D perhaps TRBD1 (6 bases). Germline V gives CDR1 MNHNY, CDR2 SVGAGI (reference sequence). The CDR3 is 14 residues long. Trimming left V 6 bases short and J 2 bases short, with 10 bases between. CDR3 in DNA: TGTGCCAGCAGCACAGGGATGACTAATGAAAAACTGTTTTTT. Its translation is CASSTGMTNEKLFF.

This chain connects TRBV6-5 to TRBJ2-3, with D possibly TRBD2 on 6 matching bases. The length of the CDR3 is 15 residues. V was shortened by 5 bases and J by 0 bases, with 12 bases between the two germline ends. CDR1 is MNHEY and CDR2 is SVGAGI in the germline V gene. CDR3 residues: CASSPRDSSTDTQYF. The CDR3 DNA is TGTGCCAGCAGTCCCCGGGACTCGAGCACAGATACGCAGTATTTT.

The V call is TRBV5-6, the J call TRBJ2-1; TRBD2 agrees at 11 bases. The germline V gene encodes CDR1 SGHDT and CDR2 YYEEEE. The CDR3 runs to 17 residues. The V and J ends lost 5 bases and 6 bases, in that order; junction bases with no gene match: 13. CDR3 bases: TGTGCCAGCAGACGCGAACTAGCGGGAGCTTCAAGCAATGAGCAGTTCTTC. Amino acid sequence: CASRRELAGASSNEQFF.

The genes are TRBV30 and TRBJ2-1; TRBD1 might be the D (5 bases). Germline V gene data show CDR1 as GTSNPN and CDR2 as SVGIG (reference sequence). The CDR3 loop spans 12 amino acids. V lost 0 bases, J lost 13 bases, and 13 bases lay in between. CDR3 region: CAWSVQAGLQFF. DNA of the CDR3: TGTGCCTGGAGTGTACAGGCCGGGCTACAGTTCTTC.

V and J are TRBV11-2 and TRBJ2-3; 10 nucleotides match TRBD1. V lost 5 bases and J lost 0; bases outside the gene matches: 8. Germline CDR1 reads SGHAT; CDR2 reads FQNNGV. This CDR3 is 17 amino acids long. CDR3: CASSRTGTGASTDTQYF. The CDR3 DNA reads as TGTGCCAGCAGCCGTACCGGGACAGGGGCTAGCACAGATACGCAGTATTTT.

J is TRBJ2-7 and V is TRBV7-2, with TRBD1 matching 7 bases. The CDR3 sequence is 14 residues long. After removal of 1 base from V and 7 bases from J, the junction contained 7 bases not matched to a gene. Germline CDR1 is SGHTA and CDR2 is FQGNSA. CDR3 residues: CASSLEGGKNEQYF. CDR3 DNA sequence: TGTGCCAGCAGCTTAGAAGGGGGCAAAAATGAGCAGTACTTC.

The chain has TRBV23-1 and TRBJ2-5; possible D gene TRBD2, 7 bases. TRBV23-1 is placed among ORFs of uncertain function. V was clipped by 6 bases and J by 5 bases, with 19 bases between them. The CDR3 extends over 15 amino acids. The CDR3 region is CASRGGAWGPETQYF. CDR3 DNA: TGCGCCAGCAGGGGGGGGGCTTGGGGTCCGGAGACCCAGTACTTC.

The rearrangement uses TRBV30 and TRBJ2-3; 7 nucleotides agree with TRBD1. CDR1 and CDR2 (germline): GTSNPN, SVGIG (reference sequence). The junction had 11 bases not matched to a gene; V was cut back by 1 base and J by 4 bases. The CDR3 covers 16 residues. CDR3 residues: CAWSAKGTVEPDTQYF. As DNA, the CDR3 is TGTGCCTGGAGTGCGAAAGGGACAGTGGAGCCAGATACGCAGTATTTT.

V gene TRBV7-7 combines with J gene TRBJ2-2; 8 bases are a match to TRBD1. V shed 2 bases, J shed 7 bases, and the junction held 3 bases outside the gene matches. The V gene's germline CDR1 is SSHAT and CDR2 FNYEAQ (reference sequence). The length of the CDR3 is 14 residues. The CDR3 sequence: CASSLQGADGELFF. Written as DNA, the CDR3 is TGTGCCAGCAGCTTACAGGGGGCAGACGGGGAGCTGTTTTTT. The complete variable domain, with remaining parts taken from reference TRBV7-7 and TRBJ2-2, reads GAGVSQSPRYKVTKRGQDVTLRCDPISSHATLYWYQQALGQGPEFLTYFNYEAQPDKSGLPSDRFSAERPEGSISTLTIQRTEQRDSAMYRCASSLQGADGELFFGEGSRLTVL.

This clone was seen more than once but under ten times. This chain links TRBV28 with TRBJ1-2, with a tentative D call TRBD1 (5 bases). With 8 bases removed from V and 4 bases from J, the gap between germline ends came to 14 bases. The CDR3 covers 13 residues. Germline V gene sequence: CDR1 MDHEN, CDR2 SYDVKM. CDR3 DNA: TGTGCCAGCGGCCTGGGGGGGTTCTATGGCTACACCTTC. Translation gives CASGLGGFYGYTF.

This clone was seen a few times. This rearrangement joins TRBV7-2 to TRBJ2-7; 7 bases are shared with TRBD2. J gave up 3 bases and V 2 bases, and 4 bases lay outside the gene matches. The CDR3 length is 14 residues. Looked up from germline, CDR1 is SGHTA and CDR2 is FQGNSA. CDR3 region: CASSLSRERYEQYF. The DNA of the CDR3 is TGTGCCAGCAGCTTATCGCGGGAGCGCTACGAGCAGTACTTC.

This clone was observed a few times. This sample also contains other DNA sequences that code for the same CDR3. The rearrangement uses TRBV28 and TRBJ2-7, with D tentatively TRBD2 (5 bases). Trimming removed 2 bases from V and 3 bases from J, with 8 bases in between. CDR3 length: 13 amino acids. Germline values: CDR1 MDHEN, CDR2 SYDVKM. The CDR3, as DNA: TGTGCCAGCAGTTTAGGGAGCTTCTACGAGCAGTACTTC. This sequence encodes CASSLGSFYEQYF.

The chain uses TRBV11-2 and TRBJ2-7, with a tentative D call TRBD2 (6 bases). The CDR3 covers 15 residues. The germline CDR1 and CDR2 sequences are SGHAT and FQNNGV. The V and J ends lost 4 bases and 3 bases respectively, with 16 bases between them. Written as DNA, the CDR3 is TGTGCCAGCAGCTCATATGCCGGGGGAAGCTACGAGCAGTACTTC. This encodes CASSSYAGGSYEQYF.

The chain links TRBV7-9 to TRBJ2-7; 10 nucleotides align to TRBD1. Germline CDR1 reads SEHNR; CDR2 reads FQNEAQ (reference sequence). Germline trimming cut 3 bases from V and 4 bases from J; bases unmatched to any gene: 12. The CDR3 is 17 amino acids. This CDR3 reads CASSFLRRDRGGYEQYF. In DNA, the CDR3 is TGTGCCAGCAGCTTTCTCCGCCGGGACAGGGGTGGGTACGAGCAGTACTTC. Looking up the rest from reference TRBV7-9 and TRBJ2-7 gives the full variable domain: DTGVSQNPRHKITKRGQNVTFRCDPISEHNRLYWYRQTLGQGPEFLTYFQNEAQLEKSRLLSDRFSAERPKGSFSTLEIQRTEQGDSAMYLCASSFLRRDRGGYEQYFGPGTRLTVT.

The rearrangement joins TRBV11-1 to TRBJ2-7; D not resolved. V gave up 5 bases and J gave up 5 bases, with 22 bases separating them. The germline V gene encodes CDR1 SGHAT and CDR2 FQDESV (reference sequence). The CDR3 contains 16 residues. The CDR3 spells CASSVDRTPKGNEQYF. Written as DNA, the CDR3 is TGTGCCAGCAGCGTAGACCGGACCCCCAAGGGCAACGAGCAGTACTTC.

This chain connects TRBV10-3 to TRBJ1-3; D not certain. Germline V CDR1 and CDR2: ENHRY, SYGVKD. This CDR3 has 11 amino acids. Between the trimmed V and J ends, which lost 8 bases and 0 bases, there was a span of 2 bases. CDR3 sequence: CAIDSGNTIYF. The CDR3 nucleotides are TGTGCCATCGACTCTGGAAACACCATATATTTT.

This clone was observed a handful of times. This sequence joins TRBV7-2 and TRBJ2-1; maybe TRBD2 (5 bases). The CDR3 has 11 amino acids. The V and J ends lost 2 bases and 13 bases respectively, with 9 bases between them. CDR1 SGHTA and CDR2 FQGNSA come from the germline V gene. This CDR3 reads CASSLTREQFF. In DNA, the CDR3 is TGTGCCAGCAGCTTAACACGGGAACAGTTCTTC.

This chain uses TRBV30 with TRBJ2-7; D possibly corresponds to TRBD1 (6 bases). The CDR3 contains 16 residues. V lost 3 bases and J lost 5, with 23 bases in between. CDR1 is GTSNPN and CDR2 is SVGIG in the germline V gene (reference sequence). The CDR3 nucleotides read TGTGCCTGGAGGAAGGGTACAGGGTCTAGGGGAAACGAGCAGTACTTC. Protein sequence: CAWRKGTGSRGNEQYF. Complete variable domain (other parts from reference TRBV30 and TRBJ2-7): SQTIHQWPATLVQPVGSPLSLECTVEGTSNPNLYWYRQAAGRGLQLLFYSVGIGQISSEVPQNLSASRPQDRQFILSSKKLLLSDSGFYLCAWRKGTGSRGNEQYFGPGTRLTVT.

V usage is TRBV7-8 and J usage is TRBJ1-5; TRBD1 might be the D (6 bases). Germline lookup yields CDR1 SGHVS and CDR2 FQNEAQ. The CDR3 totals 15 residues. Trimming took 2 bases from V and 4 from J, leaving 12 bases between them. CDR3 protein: CASSLLGGRNQPQHF. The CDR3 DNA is TGTGCCAGCAGCTTACTGGGGGGCCGGAATCAGCCCCAGCATTTT.

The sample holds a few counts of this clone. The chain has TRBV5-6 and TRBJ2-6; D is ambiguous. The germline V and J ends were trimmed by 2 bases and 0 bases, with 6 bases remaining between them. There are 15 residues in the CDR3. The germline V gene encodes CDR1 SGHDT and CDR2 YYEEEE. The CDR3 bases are TGTGCCAGCAGCTTTTACAGCTCTGGGGCCAACGTCCTGACTTTC. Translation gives CASSFYSSGANVLTF.

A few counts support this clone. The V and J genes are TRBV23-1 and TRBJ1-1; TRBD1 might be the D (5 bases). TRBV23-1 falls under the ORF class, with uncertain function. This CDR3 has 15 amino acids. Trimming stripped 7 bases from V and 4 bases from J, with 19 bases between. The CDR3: CASIRGTIVGTEAFF. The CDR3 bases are TGCGCCAGCATAAGGGGTACGATAGTTGGCACTGAAGCTTTCTTT.

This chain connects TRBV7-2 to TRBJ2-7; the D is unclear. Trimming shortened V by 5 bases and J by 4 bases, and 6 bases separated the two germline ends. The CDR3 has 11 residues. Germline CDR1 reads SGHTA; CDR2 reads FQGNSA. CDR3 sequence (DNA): TGTGCCAGCAGCGTCAGATACGAGCAGTACTTC. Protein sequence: CASSVRYEQYF.